This TCR beta chain was identified during a study of T cell responses to AZD1222 COVID-19 vaccine. Trimming pared 0 bases from V and 10 bases from J, leaving 18 bases between. CDR3 length: 14 residues. In germline, CDR1 is GTSNPN, CDR2 SVGIG (reference sequence). Produced via immunoSEQ multiplex PCR; TCRdb's table is partial and in-frame only. Of roughly 190,000 clones listed, approximately 92% are singletons. This clonotype was sampled from an adult in good health. This chain links TRBV30 with TRBJ1-1, with D perhaps matching TRBD1 (6 bases). Sequencing was performed on peripheral blood, taken on day 0 of AZD1222 vaccination. The chain's CDR3 is CAWSVTGTSKGAFF. The CDR3 DNA is TGTGCCTGGAGTGTAACCGGGACATCGAAGGGAGCTTTCTTT. The whole variable domain, filled in from reference TRBV30 and TRBJ1-1, reads SQTIHQWPATLVQPVGSPLSLECTVEGTSNPNLYWYRQAAGRGLQLLFYSVGIGQISSEVPQNLSASRPQDRQFILSSKKLLLSDSGFYLCAWSVTGTSKGAFFGQGTRLTVV.